This TCR beta chain appears in the sequencing data of a study of beta chain features in type 1 diabetes. What was sequenced were expressed TCRB transcripts, since all of the isolated RNA had been reverse transcribed. Clones were sequenced by immunoSEQ multiplex PCR, and TCRdb holds only the in-frame ones, with some missing. The sample records 600,000 to 650,000 clones, 15% to 19% being singletons. Germline V gives CDR1 SGHTA, CDR2 FQGNSA. Germline trimming cut 5 bases from V and 5 bases from J; bases unmatched to any gene: 6. This CDR3 contains 14 residues. The purity of all sorted populations exceeded 98%.

This TCR derives from a man between 18 and 35 years old in good health. Sequences were obtained from naive CD4+ T cells from blood. The genes are TRBV7-2 and TRBJ2-3, with TRBD2 matching over 8 bases. The CDR3 DNA is TGTGCCAGCAGCCAGGGACTAGGTGGAGATACGCAGTATTTT. Translation: CASSQGLGGDTQYF.